The present T cell receptor (beta chain) was sequenced within a study of read filtering for tumor transcriptome and immune sequencing. On the study more broadly: Mean patient age was around 66 years, range roughly 40 to 80; 17 male, some 15 female. Study results and caveats: In IR-seq, single-read clonotypes were about 80% of clonotypes but approximately 3.5% of reads.

The CDR3 contains 15 residues. Trimming stripped 8 bases from V and 3 bases from J, with 19 bases between. In the case of this clonotype: Its specificity is unknown.

From 350 to 500 ng of RNA, a library with molecular barcoded alpha/delta and beta/gamma adaptors was made. TCRdb re-derived calls from the reads in MiXCR, one entry per CDR3 protein. The repertoire holds under 150,000 distinct CDR3 sequences, 13% seen once, with about 8.6% in the top ten. The rearrangement links TRBV12-3 or TRBV12-4 to TRBJ1-1; a weak D match, TRBD1 (5 bases). The sequence derives from a donor aged 40 or older with multiple myeloma. Sequencing used a population of CD138-negative cells sorted from bone marrow. CDR3 loop: CASGKQGRGDTEAFF. The CDR3 coding sequence is TGTGCCAGCGGTAAGCAGGGCCGCGGGGACACTGAAGCTTTCTTT.